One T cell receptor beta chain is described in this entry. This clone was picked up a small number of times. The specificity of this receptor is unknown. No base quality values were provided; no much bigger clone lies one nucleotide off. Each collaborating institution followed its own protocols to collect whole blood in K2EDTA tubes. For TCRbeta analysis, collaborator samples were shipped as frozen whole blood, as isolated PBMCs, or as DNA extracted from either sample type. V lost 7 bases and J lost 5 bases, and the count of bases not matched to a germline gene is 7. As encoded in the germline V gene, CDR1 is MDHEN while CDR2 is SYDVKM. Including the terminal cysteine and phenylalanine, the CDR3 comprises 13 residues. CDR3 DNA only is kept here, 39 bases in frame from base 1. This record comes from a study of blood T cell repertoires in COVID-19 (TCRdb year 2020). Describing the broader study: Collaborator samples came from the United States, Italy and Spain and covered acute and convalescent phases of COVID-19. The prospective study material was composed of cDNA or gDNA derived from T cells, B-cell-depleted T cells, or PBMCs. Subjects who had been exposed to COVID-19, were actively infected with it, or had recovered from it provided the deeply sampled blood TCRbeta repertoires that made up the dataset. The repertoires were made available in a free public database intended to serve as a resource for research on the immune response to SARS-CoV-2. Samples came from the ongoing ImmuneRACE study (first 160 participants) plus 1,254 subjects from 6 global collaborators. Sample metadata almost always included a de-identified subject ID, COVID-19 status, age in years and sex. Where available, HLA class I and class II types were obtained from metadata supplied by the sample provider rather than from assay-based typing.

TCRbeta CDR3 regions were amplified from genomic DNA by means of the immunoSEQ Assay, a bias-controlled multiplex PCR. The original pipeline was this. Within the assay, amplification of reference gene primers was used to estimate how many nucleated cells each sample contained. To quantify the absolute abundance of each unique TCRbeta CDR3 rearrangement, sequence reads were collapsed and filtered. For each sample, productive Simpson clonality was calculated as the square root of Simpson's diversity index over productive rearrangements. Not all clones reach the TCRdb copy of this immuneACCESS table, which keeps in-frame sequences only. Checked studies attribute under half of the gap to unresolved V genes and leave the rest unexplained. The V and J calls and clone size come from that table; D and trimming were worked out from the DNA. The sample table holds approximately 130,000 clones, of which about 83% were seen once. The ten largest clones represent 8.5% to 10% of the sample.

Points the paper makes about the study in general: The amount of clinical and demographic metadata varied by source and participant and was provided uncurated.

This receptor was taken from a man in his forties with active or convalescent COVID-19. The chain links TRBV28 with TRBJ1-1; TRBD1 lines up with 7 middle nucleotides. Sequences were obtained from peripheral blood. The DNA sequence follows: TGTGCCAGCACTAAGGGGGCGGCGACTGAAGCTTTCTTT. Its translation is CASTKGAATEAFF.